A selection of T cell receptor beta chains follows, all from one sample in a study of T cells after yellow fever vaccination. TCRdb redid the calling of the 5' RACE reads with MiXCR, one entry per CDR3 protein. The table lists some 220,000 distinct CDR3 sequences, roughly 3% of them singletons. The sample consisted of CD4+ T cells sorted from PBMCs, taken 10 days after the yellow fever booster vaccination. All receptors derive from a man aged 18 to 35 who received the YFV17D yellow fever vaccine. CDR3s include the opening cysteine and the closing phenylalanine or tryptophan. The D gene is left open where the match is weak. Clone size is stated in some rows and not others, as once, few, many or a class when expanded.

size: few; J: TRBJ2-2; D: NA; V: TRBV5-4; CDR3: CASSLAPGQSTGELFF; DNA: TGTGCCAGCAGCTTGGCCCCAGGGCAAAGCACCGGGGAGCTGTTTTTT
size: many; J: TRBJ1-1; D: NA; V: TRBV3-1; CDR3: CASSHPGAMNTEAFF; DNA: TGTGCCAGCAGCCATCCAGGGGCGATGAACACTGAAGCTTTCTTT
size: NA; J: TRBJ1-5; D: NA; V: TRBV6-2/TRBV6-3; CDR3: CASSSRYQPQHF; DNA: TGTGCCAGCAGTTCTCGATACCAGCCCCAGCATTTT
size: many; J: TRBJ2-3; D: NA; V: TRBV7-2; CDR3: CASSTYPDTQYF; DNA: TGTGCCAGCAGCACCTACCCAGATACGCAGTATTTT
size: NA; J: TRBJ2-5; D: NA; V: TRBV5-6; CDR3: CASSLRDGETQYF; DNA: TGTGCCAGCAGCTTGAGGGATGGGGAGACCCAGTACTTC
size: few; J: TRBJ1-5; D: NA; V: TRBV7-9; CDR3: CASSGQNVIQPQHF; DNA: TGTGCCAGCAGCGGACAGAACGTTATTCAGCCCCAGCATTTT
size: many; J: TRBJ1-2; D: TRBD1; V: TRBV20-1; CDR3: CSARDITGESYTF; DNA: TGCAGTGCTAGAGATATAACAGGGGAAAGCTACACCTTC
size: many; J: TRBJ2-2; D: NA; V: TRBV6-5; CDR3: CASKRDTNTGELFF; DNA: TGTGCCAGCAAAAGAGATACGAACACCGGGGAGCTGTTTTTT
size: NA; J: TRBJ2-5; D: TRBD2; V: TRBV5-1; CDR3: CASSTQGGETQYF; DNA: TGCGCCAGCAGCACGCAGGGAGGGGAGACCCAGTACTTC
size: NA; J: TRBJ1-5; D: NA; V: TRBV12-3/TRBV12-4; CDR3: CASSTREQPQHF; DNA: TGTGCCAGCAGTACCCGTGAGCAGCCCCAGCATTTT
size: few; J: TRBJ2-7; D: NA; V: TRBV19; CDR3: CASSIGLGRDEQYF; DNA: TGTGCCAGTAGTATAGGCTTGGGGCGGGACGAGCAGTACTTC
size: NA; J: TRBJ2-5; D: TRBD2; V: TRBV10-3; CDR3: CAISAQRGFQETQYF; DNA: TGTGCCATCAGTGCCCAGCGGGGTTTCCAAGAGACCCAGTACTTC
size: many; J: TRBJ2-1; D: TRBD2; V: TRBV19; CDR3: CASSTPGGALNEQFF; DNA: TGTGCCAGTAGTACCCCGGGGGGGGCGCTGAATGAGCAGTTCTTC
size: many; J: TRBJ2-4; D: NA; V: TRBV15; CDR3: CATSRDGQGFGAKNIQYF; DNA: TGTGCCACCAGCAGAGATGGGCAGGGGTTCGGGGCCAAAAACATTCAGTACTTC
size: many; J: TRBJ1-2; D: NA; V: TRBV12-3/TRBV12-4; CDR3: CASTQVGLRAGYTF; DNA: TGTGCCAGCACCCAGGTCGGATTAAGGGCAGGCTACACCTTC
size: few; J: TRBJ1-6; D: NA; V: TRBV5-1; CDR3: CASSLLPYTNSPLHF; DNA: TGCGCCAGCAGCTTGTTGCCATACACGAATTCACCCCTCCACTTT
size: NA; J: TRBJ1-3; D: NA; V: TRBV2; CDR3: CALASGEYSGNTIYF; DNA: TGTGCCTTAGCCAGCGGCGAGTACTCTGGAAACACCATATATTTT
size: NA; J: TRBJ1-2; D: NA; V: TRBV29-1; CDR3: CSVDSDTHGYTF; DNA: TGCAGCGTTGATTCGGACACTCATGGCTACACCTTC
size: many; J: TRBJ1-4; D: TRBD1; V: TRBV4-1; CDR3: CASTDRVNEKLFF; DNA: TGCGCCAGCACAGACAGGGTTAATGAAAAACTGTTTTTT
size: many; J: TRBJ1-1; D: NA; V: TRBV27; CDR3: CASRVNRGEATEAFF; DNA: TGTGCCAGCAGAGTGAACCGGGGGGAAGCCACTGAAGCTTTCTTT
size: many; J: TRBJ1-5; D: NA; V: TRBV5-6; CDR3: CASSLGDQPQHF; DNA: TGTGCCAGCAGCTTGGGGGATCAGCCCCAGCATTTT
size: NA; J: TRBJ2-3; D: NA; V: TRBV14; CDR3: CASSLTRQKTDTQYF; DNA: TGTGCCAGCAGCCTAACGAGGCAGAAAACAGATACGCAGTATTTT